What follows are 18 T cell receptor beta chains derived from one specimen sequenced in a study of blood T cell repertoires in COVID-19. Using immunoSEQ multiplex PCR, the repertoire was profiled, and TCRdb retains in-frame clones only, with some absent. In the table there are some 99,000 clones, about 90% of which are singletons. Specimen: peripheral blood. The receptors stem from a human donor with COVID-19, enrolled during active disease. The donor label of this sample is uncertain.

This chain uses TRBV25-1 with TRBJ2-2; D may be TRBD1 (6 bases). The germline gives CDR1 MGHDK, CDR2 SYGVNS. The CDR3 extends over 17 amino acids. V lost 1 base and J lost 2, with 14 bases in between. CDR3 nucleotide sequence: TGTGCCAGCAGTGAATTCGGCGAGGGGGTTAACACCGGGGAGCTGTTTTTT. Translation gives CASSEFGEGVNTGELFF.

The chain employs TRBV9 and TRBJ2-3, with 14 bases fitting TRBD2. The germline CDR1 and CDR2 sequences are SGDLS and YYNGEE. J lost 6 bases, V lost 3 bases, and 3 bases had no gene match. CDR3 length: 15 amino acids. CDR3 loop: CASSGLAGGRDTQYF. The CDR3 region has the DNA TGTGCCAGCAGCGGACTAGCGGGGGGGCGGGATACGCAGTATTTT.

The CDR3 DNA reads TGTGCCAGCAGTTACGACAGGGGGCGTCTGACTGAAGCTTTCTTT. Translated, it gives CASSYDRGRLTEAFF. This sequence joins TRBV6-5 and TRBJ1-1, with TRBD1 matching 10 bases. CDR3 length equals 15 residues. The V segment lost 2 bases and the J segment 5 bases; nucleotides outside the gene matches: 5. CDR1 is MNHEY and CDR2 is SVGAGI in the germline V gene.

The rearrangement joins TRBV28 to TRBJ1-2, with 9 bases fitting TRBD1. Germline loops: CDR1 MDHEN, CDR2 SYDVKM. Trimming took 6 bases from V and 4 from J; bases not matched to a gene: 9. This CDR3 has 15 residues. CDR3: CASRRQGVAGYGYTF. The CDR3 region has the DNA TGTGCCAGCAGGAGACAGGGGGTCGCCGGCTATGGCTACACCTTC.

CDR3 amino acids: CSGSQGRNGYTF. The DNA of the CDR3 is TGCAGCGGGTCCCAGGGTCGTAATGGCTACACCTTC. This rearrangement joins TRBV29-1 to TRBJ1-2, with a tentative D call TRBD1 (5 bases). CDR3 length: 12 amino acids. CDR1 SQVTM and CDR2 ANQGSEA come from the germline V gene. Trimming left V 7 bases short and J 6 bases short, with 15 bases between.

CDR3 residues: CASSMRQGQSPLHF. Written as DNA, the CDR3 is TGTGCCAGTAGTATGCGGCAGGGCCAGTCACCCCTCCACTTT. The J gene is TRBJ1-6, the V gene TRBV19, with D possibly being TRBD1 (5 bases). Trimming cost V 3 bases and J 10 bases, with 13 bases left between them. In germline, CDR1 is LNHDA, CDR2 SQIVND (reference sequence). The CDR3 loop spans 14 amino acids.

V usage is TRBV5-1 and J usage is TRBJ1-5; 7 bases agree with TRBD1. CDR3 length equals 13 residues. Looked up from germline, CDR1 is SGHRS and CDR2 is YFSETQ. V was clipped by 1 base and J by 7 bases; unmatched bases: 2. In DNA form, the CDR3 reads TGCGCCAGCAGCTTGACAGGGGACCAGCCCCAGCATTTT. Encoded protein: CASSLTGDQPQHF.

The CDR3: CASSDRGFGYTF. The CDR3 bases are TGTGCCAGCAGTGACAGGGGTTTTGGCTACACCTTC. V is TRBV6-4 and J is TRBJ1-2, with a weak D call TRBD1 (5 bases). Germline V gives CDR1 MRHNA, CDR2 SNTAGT. The CDR3 runs 12 residues. V was pared by 2 bases and J by 7 bases, with 8 bases between.

This clone was observed a single time. This chain uses TRBV19 with TRBJ1-2; TRBD1 agrees at 7 bases. The CDR3 is made up of 13 amino acids. V lost 3 bases, J lost 7 bases, and 5 bases stayed unmatched. The germline gives CDR1 LNHDA, CDR2 SQIVND (reference sequence). CDR3 residues: CASSIPDRVGYTF. For the CDR3, the DNA is TGTGCCAGTAGTATCCCCGACAGGGTTGGCTACACCTTC.

This chain connects TRBV6-6 to TRBJ1-1; 8 nucleotides agree with TRBD1. After removal of 2 bases from V and 5 bases from J, the junction contained 7 bases not matched to a gene. Germline-derived CDR1 and CDR2 are MNHNY and SVGAGI (reference sequence). This CDR3 has 15 residues. The CDR3 sequence: CASSYRGQGVTEAFF. The CDR3 region has the DNA TGTGCCAGCAGTTACCGCGGACAGGGAGTGACTGAAGCTTTCTTT.

The chain joins TRBV5-1 to TRBJ1-2; D is possibly TRBD1 (6 bases). The CDR3 length is 14 residues. Trimming pared 3 bases from V and 4 bases from J, leaving 13 bases between. Germline values: CDR1 SGHRS, CDR2 YFSETQ. The CDR3 is CASSSQGQAYGYTF. CDR3 bases: TGCGCCAGCAGCTCCCAGGGGCAGGCCTATGGCTACACCTTC.

The gene calls are TRBV7-3 and TRBJ2-7; 12 positions agree with TRBD1. The length of the CDR3 is 17 residues. Trimming cost V 2 bases and J 5 bases; bases outside gene matches: 10. In germline, CDR1 is SGHTA, CDR2 FQGTGA. The CDR3 DNA is TGTGCCAGCAGCTTACCGTACCGGGACAGGGGGCGTCACGAGCAGTACTTC. Amino acid sequence: CASSLPYRDRGRHEQYF.

The V call is TRBV4-1, the J call TRBJ1-1; 11 bases align to TRBD1. This CDR3 contains 16 residues. Losses at the gene ends were 4 bases for V and 1 base for J; bases not matched to a gene: 5. Germline CDR1 is MGHRA and CDR2 is YSYEKL. The CDR3 sequence is CASSPGQGARNTEAFF. CDR3 DNA sequence: TGCGCCAGCAGCCCCGGACAGGGGGCGAGGAACACTGAAGCTTTCTTT.

The chain joins TRBV6-5 to TRBJ1-1; TRBD1 is a possible D gene (6 bases). Between the trimmed V and J ends, which lost 11 bases and 3 bases, there was a span of 16 bases. Germline V gene sequence: CDR1 MNHEY, CDR2 SVGAGI. This CDR3 contains 13 residues. CDR3 in amino acids: CAASRYRDTEAFF. CDR3 in DNA: TGTGCCGCCAGCAGGTACAGGGACACTGAAGCTTTCTTT.

The chain combines TRBV7-9 with TRBJ1-1; 8 bases map to TRBD1. The CDR3 sequence is 16 residues long. Germline values: CDR1 SEHNR, CDR2 FQNEAQ (reference sequence). Trimming removed 5 bases from V and 1 base from J; junction bases left unmatched: 9. CDR3: CASSPPRQGKNTEAFF. The CDR3 coding sequence is TGTGCCAGCAGCCCACCCCGACAGGGGAAGAACACTGAAGCTTTCTTT.

The V call is TRBV6-6, the J call TRBJ1-3; tentatively, D is TRBD1 (6 bases). CDR1 is MNHNY and CDR2 is SVGAGI in the germline V gene (reference sequence). Trimming removed 5 bases from V and 0 bases from J, with 11 bases in between. This CDR3 spans 15 amino acids. The CDR3 DNA is TGTGCCAGCAGTCCGGACAGAAGCTCTGGAAACACCATATATTTT. Translating it yields CASSPDRSSGNTIYF.

V usage is TRBV27 and J usage is TRBJ1-4, with 10 nucleotides matching TRBD1. CDR3 length equals 14 residues. V dropped 5 bases and J dropped 7; count of bases not matched to a gene: 4. CDR1 MNHEY and CDR2 SMNVEV come from the germline V gene (reference sequence). The CDR3 protein is CASSRQGAGEKLFF. In DNA, the CDR3 is TGTGCCAGCAGTCGACAGGGGGCGGGTGAAAAACTGTTTTTT.

The chain links TRBV6-1 to TRBJ1-5; weak D call: TRBD1 (5 bases). Per the germline V gene, CDR1 is MNHNS and CDR2 is SASEGT. The CDR3 contains 14 residues. V dropped 2 bases and J dropped 7 bases, with 12 bases sitting between them. The CDR3 is CASSESGGGQPQHF. CDR3 DNA: TGTGCCAGCAGTGAATCCGGGGGTGGGCAGCCCCAGCATTTT.